The 13 T cell receptor beta chains below all came from one sample that was sequenced in a study of beta chain features in type 1 diabetes. Since all of the isolated RNA was reverse transcribed, expressed TCRB transcripts were what got sequenced. TCRdb's copy holds only in-frame clones and misses some; the assay was immunoSEQ multiplex PCR. The sample holds about 360,000 clones; about 12% are singletons and the top ten take under 0.02%. Sequenced material: naive CD4+ T cells from blood. The origin of the receptors is a man aged 18-30 years in good health.

This clone was seen only once. The rearrangement joins TRBV5-1 to TRBJ1-5; possibly TRBD1 for D (5 bases). V was clipped by 0 bases and J by 4 bases, with 11 bases between them. Germline-derived CDR1 and CDR2 are SGHRS and YFSETQ. This CDR3 is 15 amino acids long. CDR3 residues: CASSLAGRANQPQHF. CDR3 bases: TGCGCCAGCAGCTTGGCCGGCAGGGCGAATCAGCCCCAGCATTTT.

The chain joins TRBV4-2 to TRBJ2-1; TRBD1 might be the D (6 bases). The V end lost 0 bases, the J end lost 0 bases, and 15 bases lay between the germline ends. Per the germline V gene, CDR1 is LGHNA and CDR2 is YNFKEQ. The CDR3 spans 18 residues. CDR3 in DNA: TGTGCCAGCAGCCAAGAAACTGGACAGATAAGCTCCTACAATGAGCAGTTCTTC. This translates into CASSQETGQISSYNEQFF.

This clone was counted a single time. CDR3 DNA: TGTGCCAGCAGTTACTCTCCGGGACAGATCTTCTATGGCTACACCTTC. Its protein is CASSYSPGQIFYGYTF. The rearrangement uses TRBV6-5 and TRBJ1-2, with 7 bases aligning to TRBD1. This CDR3 region has 16 residues. V gave up 0 bases and J gave up 4 bases; unmatched junction bases: 8. The V gene's germline CDR1 is MNHEY and CDR2 SVGAGI.

The chain couples TRBV6-1 to TRBJ1-5; D ambiguous. V was cut by 1 base and J by 5 bases, with 6 bases left in between. CDR3 length equals 13 residues. Germline V gives CDR1 MNHNS, CDR2 SASEGT. The CDR3 nucleotides are TGTGCCAGCAGTGAAGTTGAGTATCAGCCCCAGCATTTT. Its protein product is CASSEVEYQPQHF.

The chain uses TRBV7-3 and TRBJ2-6; a possible D gene is TRBD1 (5 bases). The V gene lost 7 bases and the J gene lost 12 bases, with 19 bases spanning the gap. The length of the CDR3 is 14 residues. Germline V lookup: CDR1 SGHTA, CDR2 FQGTGA. The CDR3 sequence: CASTFGHPQSVLTF. CDR3 DNA sequence: TGTGCCAGCACCTTTGGACACCCCCAATCCGTCCTGACTTTC.

The chain carries TRBV5-1 and TRBJ1-1, with TRBD1 identical over 7 bases. Germline CDR1 reads SGHRS; CDR2 reads YFSETQ. Trimming cost V 4 bases and J 0 bases; bases outside gene matches: 9. The CDR3 contains 16 residues. Written as DNA, the CDR3 is TGCGCCAGCAGCCGGAACCCGGGACAGATGAACACTGAAGCTTTCTTT. It yields the protein CASSRNPGQMNTEAFF. Filled out from reference TRBV5-1 and TRBJ1-1, the complete variable domain reads KAGVTQTPRYLIKTRGQQVTLSCSPISGHRSVSWYQQTPGQGLQFLFEYFSETQRNKGNFPGRFSGRQFSNSRSEMNVSTLELGDSALYLCASSRNPGQMNTEAFFGQGTRLTVV.

This clone was found a few times. The chain has TRBV5-1 and TRBJ2-7, with TRBD1 matching 9 bases. This CDR3 has 14 residues. V lost 6 bases and J lost 8; bases outside the gene matches: 12. Germline CDR1 and CDR2: SGHRS and YFSETQ. The CDR3 coding sequence is TGCGCCAGCACCGATAAGGTGGGGACAGGGAAGCAGTACTTC. Its protein is CASTDKVGTGKQYF.

This clone was seen a handful of times. The V gene is TRBV7-2, the J gene TRBJ2-5; 9 bases are a match to TRBD2. The trim removed 5 bases at V and 1 base at J, leaving 11 bases unmatched. This CDR3 region has 17 residues. Looked up from germline, CDR1 is SGHTA and CDR2 is FQGNSA. This CDR3 reads CASSMLAGATLQETQYF. In DNA, the CDR3 is TGTGCCAGCAGCATGTTAGCGGGAGCCACACTCCAAGAGACCCAGTACTTC. Combining the CDR3 with reference TRBV7-2 and TRBJ2-5 gives the whole variable domain GAGVSQSPSNKVTEKGKDVELRCDPISGHTALYWYRQSLGQGLEFLIYFQGNSAPDKSGLPSDRFSAERTGGSVSTLTIQRTQQEDSAVYLCASSMLAGATLQETQYFGPGTRLLVL.

The rearrangement joins TRBV9 to TRBJ2-1; TRBD2 matches 13 bases. Germline CDR1 and CDR2: SGDLS and YYNGEE. Trimming removed 3 bases from V and 8 bases from J; junction bases left unmatched: 8. The CDR3 has 16 residues. DNA of the CDR3: TGTGCCAGCAGCGAGACTGGACTAGCGGGGGCGGATGAGCAGTTCTTC. Encoded protein: CASSETGLAGADEQFF.

This clone was seen more than once but under ten times. The chain carries TRBV5-6 and TRBJ2-5; D is possibly TRBD2 (6 bases). There are 14 residues in the CDR3. The V end was cut by 0 bases, the J end by 5 bases, with 11 bases between. Germline values: CDR1 SGHDT, CDR2 YYEEEE. In DNA, the CDR3 is TGTGCCAGCAGCTTGGAAGCTAGCGCGGAGACCCAGTACTTC. It specifies CASSLEASAETQYF.

This clone was picked up a small number of times. V gene TRBV9 combines with J gene TRBJ2-3; 11 bases fit TRBD2. With V trimmed by 6 bases and J by 1 base, 4 bases remained unmatched. The CDR3 consists of 15 residues. Germline values: CDR1 SGDLS, CDR2 YYNGEE. CDR3 sequence: CASTPGLAGTDTQYF. In DNA form, the CDR3 reads TGTGCCAGCACCCCGGGACTAGCGGGCACAGATACGCAGTATTTT.

The sample holds a few counts of this clone. CDR3 loop: CASSSPVSTYEQYF. The CDR3 DNA sequence: TGTGCCAGCAGCTCCCCAGTCTCAACCTACGAGCAGTACTTC. This chain links TRBV7-2 with TRBJ2-7; D gene uncertain. Germline-derived CDR1 and CDR2 are SGHTA and FQGNSA. Trimming shortened V by 4 bases and J by 2 bases, and 12 bases separated the two germline ends. This CDR3 region has 14 residues.

This clone was picked up a small number of times. The gene calls are TRBV10-3 and TRBJ2-5; maybe TRBD2 (5 bases). CDR1 is ENHRY, CDR2 SYGVKD, per germline. Trimming pared 10 bases from V and 1 base from J, leaving 10 bases between. The CDR3 loop spans 12 amino acids. The CDR3 DNA reads TGTGCCACCATGGACTCCCAAGAGACCCAGTACTTC. As protein: CATMDSQETQYF.